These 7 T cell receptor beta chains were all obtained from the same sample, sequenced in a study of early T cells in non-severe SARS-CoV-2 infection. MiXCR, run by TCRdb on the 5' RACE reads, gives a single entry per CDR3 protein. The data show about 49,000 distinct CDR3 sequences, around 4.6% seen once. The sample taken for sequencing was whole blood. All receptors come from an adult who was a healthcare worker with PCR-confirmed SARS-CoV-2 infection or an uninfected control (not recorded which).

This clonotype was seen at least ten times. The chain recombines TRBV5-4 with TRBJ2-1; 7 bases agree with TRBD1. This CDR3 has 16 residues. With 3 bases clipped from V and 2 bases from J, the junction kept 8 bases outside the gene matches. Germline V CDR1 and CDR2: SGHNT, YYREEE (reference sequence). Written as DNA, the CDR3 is TGTGCCAGCAGCTCGGGACAGCGCCTAGCCTACAATGAGCAGTTCTTC. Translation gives CASSSGQRLAYNEQFF.

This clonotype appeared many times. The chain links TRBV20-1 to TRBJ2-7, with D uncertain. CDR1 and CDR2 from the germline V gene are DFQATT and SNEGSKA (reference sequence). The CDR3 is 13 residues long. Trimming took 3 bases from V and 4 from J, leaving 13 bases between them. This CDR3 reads CSARSALEYEQYF. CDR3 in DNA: TGCAGTGCTAGGTCGGCCCTAGAGTACGAGCAGTACTTC.

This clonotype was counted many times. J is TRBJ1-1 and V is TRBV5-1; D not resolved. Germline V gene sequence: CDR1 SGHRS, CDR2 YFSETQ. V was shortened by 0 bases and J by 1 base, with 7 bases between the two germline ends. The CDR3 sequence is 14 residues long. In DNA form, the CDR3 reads TGCGCCAGCAGCTTGGGTCGACCGAACACTGAAGCTTTCTTT. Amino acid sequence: CASSLGRPNTEAFF.

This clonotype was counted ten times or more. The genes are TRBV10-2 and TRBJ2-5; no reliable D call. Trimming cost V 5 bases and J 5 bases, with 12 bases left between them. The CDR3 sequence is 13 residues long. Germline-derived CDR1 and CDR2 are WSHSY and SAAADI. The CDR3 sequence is CASSYQHGETQYF. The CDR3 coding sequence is TGCGCCAGCAGTTATCAGCACGGGGAGACCCAGTACTTC.

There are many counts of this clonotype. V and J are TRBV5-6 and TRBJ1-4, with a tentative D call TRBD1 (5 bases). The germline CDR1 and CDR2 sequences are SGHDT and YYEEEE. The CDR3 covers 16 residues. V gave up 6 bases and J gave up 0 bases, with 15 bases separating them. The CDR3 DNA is TGTGCCAGCACCCAGGGCCATTACGCAACTAATGAAAAACTGTTTTTT. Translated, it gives CASTQGHYATNEKLFF.

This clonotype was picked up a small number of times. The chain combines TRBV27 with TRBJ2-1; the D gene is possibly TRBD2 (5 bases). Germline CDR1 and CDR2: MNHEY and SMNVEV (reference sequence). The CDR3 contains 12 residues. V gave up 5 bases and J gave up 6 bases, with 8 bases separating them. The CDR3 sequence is CASSTRSNEQFF. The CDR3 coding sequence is TGTGCCAGCAGTACTAGATCCAATGAGCAGTTCTTC.

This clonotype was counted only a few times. The CDR3 bases are TGTGCCAGCAGCCAAGATTGGCCCGATAGCGTGACAGATACGCAGTATTTT. It encodes CASSQDWPDSVTDTQYF. This chain connects TRBV4-2 to TRBJ2-3; the D gene is possibly TRBD2 (5 bases). The CDR3 covers 17 residues. V was cut by 0 bases and J by 3 bases, with 16 bases left in between. CDR1 LGHNA and CDR2 YNFKEQ come from the germline V gene.